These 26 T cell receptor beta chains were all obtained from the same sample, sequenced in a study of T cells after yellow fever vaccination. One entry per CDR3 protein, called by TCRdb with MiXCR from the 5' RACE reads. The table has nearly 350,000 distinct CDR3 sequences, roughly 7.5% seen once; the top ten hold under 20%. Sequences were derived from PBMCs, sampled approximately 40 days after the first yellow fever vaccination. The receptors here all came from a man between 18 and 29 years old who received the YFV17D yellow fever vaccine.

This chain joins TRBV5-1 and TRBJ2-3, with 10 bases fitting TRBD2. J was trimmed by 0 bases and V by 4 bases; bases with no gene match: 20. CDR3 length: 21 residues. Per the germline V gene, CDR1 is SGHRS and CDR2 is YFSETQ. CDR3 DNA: TGCGCCAGCAGCGCAGCGGGGGGGCCGTTCGTCCCCTACTCTAGCACAGATACGCAGTATTTT. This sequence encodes CASSAAGGPFVPYSSTDTQYF.

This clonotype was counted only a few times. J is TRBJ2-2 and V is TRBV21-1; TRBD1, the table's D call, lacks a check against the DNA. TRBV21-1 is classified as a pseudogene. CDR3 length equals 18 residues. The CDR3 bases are TGTGCCAGCAGCAAAGAAACGGGGAAGGGGGAGCGGACCGGGGAGCTGTTTTTT. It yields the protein CASSKETGKGERTGELFF.

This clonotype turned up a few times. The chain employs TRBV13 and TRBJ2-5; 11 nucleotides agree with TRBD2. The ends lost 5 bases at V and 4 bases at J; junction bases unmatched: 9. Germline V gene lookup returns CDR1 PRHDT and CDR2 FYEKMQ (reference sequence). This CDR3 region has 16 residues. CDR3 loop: CASSLLLAGGGETQYF. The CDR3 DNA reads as TGTGCCAGCAGCCTACTCCTAGCGGGGGGAGGAGAGACCCAGTACTTC. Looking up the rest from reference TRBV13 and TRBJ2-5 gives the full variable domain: AAGVIQSPRHLIKEKRETATLKCYPIPRHDTVYWYQQGPGQDPQFLISFYEKMQSDKGSIPDRFSAQQFSDYHSELNMSSLELGDSALYFCASSLLLAGGGETQYFGPGTRLLVL.

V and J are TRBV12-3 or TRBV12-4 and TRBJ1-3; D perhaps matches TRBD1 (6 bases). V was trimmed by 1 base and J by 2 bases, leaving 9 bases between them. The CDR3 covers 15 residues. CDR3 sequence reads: CASSLGRGAGNTIYF. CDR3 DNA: TGTGCCAGCAGTTTAGGCAGGGGAGCTGGAAACACCATATATTTT.

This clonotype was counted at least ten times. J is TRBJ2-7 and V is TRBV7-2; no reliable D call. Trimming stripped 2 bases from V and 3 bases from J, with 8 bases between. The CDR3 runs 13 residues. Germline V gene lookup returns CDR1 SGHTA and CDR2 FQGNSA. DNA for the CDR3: TGTGCCAGCAGCTTAAGCCCCTACTACGAGCAGTACGTC. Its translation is CASSLSPYYEQYV.

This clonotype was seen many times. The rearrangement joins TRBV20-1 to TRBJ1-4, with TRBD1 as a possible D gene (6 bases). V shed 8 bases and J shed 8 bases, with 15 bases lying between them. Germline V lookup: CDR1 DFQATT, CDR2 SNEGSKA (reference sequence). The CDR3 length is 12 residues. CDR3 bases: TGCAGTCCATCACAGGGTGACGAAAAACTGTTTTTT. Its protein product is CSPSQGDEKLFF.

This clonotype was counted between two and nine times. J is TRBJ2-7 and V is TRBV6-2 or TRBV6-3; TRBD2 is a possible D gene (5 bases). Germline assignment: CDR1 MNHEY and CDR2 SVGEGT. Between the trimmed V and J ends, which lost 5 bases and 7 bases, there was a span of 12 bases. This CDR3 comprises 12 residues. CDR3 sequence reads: CASSPAVREQYF. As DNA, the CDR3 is TGTGCCAGCAGTCCAGCGGTCAGGGAGCAGTACTTC.

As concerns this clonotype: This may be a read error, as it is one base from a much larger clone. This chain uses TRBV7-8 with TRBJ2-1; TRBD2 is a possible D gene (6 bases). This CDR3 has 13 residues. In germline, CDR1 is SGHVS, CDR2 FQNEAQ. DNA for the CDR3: TGTGCCAGCAGCTTAGCGCCAGCGGGTGAGCAGTCCTTC. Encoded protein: CASSLAPAGEQSF.

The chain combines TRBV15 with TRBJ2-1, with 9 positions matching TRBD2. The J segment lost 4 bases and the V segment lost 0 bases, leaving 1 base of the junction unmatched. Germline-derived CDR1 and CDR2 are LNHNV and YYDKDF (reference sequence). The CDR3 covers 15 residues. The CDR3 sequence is CATSRETSGYNEQFF. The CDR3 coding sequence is TGTGCCACCAGCAGAGAGACTAGCGGTTACAATGAGCAGTTCTTC.

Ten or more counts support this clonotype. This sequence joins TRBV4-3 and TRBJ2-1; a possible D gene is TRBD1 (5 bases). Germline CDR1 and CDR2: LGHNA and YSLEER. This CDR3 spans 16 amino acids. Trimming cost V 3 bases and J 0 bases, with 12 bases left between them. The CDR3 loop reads CASSHLGHTSYNEQFF. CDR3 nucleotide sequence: TGCGCCAGCAGCCACCTCGGACACACCTCCTACAATGAGCAGTTCTTC.

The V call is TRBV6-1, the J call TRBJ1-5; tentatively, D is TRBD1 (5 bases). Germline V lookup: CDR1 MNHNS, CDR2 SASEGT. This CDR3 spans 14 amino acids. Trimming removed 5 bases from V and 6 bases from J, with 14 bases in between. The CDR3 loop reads CASSSIGGSQPQHF. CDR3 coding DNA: TGTGCCAGCAGTAGTATCGGGGGAAGTCAGCCCCAGCATTTT.

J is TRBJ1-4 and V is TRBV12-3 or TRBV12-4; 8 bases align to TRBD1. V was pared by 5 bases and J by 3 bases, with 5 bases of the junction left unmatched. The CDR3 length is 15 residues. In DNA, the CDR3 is TGTGCCAGCAGTCCGGACAGGGTGGCTAATGAAAAACTGTTTTTT. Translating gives CASSPDRVANEKLFF.

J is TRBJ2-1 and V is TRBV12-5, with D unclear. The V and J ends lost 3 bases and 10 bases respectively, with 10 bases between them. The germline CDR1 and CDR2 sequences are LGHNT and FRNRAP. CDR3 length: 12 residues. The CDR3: CASGFSRSEQFF. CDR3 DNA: TGTGCTAGTGGTTTCTCTCGATCGGAGCAGTTCTTC.

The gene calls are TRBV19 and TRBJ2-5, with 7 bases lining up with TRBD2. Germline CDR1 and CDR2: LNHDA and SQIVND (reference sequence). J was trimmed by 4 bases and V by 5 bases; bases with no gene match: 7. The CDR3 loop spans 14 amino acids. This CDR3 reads CASSLGGIRETQYF. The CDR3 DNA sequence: TGTGCCAGTAGTCTGGGGGGGATACGAGAGACCCAGTACTTC.

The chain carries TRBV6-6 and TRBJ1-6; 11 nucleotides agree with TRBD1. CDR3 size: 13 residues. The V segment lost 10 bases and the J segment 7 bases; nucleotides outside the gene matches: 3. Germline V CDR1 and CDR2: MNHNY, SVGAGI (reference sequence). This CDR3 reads CATGQGANSPLHF. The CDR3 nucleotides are TGTGCCACTGGACAGGGGGCGAATTCACCCCTCCACTTT.

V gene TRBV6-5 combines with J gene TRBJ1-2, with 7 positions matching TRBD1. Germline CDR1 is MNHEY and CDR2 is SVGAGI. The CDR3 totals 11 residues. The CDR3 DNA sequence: TGTGCGGCAGGGGGAAGCTATGGCTACACCTTC. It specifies CAAGGSYGYTF.

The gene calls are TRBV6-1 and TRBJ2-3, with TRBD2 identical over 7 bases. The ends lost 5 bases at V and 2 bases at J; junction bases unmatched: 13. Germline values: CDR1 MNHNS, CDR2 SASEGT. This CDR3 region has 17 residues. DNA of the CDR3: TGTGCCAGCAGTCTATACGCGGTGGGGGGGAACACAGATACGCAGTATTTT. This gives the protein CASSLYAVGGNTDTQYF.

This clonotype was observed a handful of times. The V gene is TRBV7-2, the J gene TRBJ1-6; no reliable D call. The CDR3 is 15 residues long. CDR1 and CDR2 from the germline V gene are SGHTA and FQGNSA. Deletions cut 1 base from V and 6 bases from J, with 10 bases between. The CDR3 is CASSLEVAPNSPLHF. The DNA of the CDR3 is TGTGCCAGCAGCTTAGAGGTGGCCCCTAATTCACCCCTCCACTTT.

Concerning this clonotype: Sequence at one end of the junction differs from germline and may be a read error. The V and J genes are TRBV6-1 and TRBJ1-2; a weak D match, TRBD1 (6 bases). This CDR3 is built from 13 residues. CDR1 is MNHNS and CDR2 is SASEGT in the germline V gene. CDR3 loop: CASREGTTYGYTF. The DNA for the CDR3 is TGTGCCAGCAGGGAAGGGACAACCTATGGCTACACCTTC.

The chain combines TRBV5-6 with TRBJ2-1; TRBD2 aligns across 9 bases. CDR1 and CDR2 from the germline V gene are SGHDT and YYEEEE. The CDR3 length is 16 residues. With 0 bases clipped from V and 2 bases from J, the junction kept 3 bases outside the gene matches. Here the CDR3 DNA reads TGTGCCAGCAGCTTGGGAATAGCGGGAGCCTACAATGAGCAGTTCTTC. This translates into CASSLGIAGAYNEQFF.

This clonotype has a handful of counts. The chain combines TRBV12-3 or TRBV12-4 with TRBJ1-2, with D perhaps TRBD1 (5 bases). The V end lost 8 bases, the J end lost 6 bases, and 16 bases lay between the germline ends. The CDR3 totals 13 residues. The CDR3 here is CASSTEGSDGYTF. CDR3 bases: TGTGCCAGCTCGACTGAGGGGTCCGATGGCTACACCTTC.

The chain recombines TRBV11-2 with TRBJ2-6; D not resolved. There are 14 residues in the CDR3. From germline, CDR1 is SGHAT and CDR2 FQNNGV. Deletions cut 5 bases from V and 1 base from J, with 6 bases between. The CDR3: CASSHGSGANVLTF. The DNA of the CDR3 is TGTGCCAGCAGCCACGGGTCTGGGGCCAACGTCCTGACTTTC.

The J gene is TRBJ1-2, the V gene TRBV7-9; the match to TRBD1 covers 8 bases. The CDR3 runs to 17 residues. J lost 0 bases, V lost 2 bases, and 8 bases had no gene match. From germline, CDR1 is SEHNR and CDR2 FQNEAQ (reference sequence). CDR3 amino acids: CASSLSAGGPANYGYTF. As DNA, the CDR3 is TGTGCCAGCAGCTTATCGGCAGGGGGCCCCGCTAACTATGGCTACACCTTC.

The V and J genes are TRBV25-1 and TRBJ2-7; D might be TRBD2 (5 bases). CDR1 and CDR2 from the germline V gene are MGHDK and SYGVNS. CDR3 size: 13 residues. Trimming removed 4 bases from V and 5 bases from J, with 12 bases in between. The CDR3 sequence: CASSAEGKDEQYF. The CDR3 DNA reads TGTGCCAGCAGTGCTGAGGGAAAGGACGAGCAGTACTTC.

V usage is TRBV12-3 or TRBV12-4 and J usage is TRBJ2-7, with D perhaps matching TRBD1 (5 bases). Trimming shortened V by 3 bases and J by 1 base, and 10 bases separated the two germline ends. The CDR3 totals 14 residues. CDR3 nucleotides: TGTGCCAGCAGTTTTCGACAGATATCCTACGAGCAGTACTTC. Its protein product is CASSFRQISYEQYF.

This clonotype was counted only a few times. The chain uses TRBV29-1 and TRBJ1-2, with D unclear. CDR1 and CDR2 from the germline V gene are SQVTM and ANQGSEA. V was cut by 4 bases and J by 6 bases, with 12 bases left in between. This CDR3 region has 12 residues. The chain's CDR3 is CSVGRPIDGYTF. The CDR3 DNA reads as TGCAGCGTTGGTAGACCGATCGATGGCTACACCTTC.